The clone carrying this TCR beta chain was seen only a few times. What it recognizes is unknown. This record belongs to a study of human T cells and chemical hapten exposure. TCRdb reanalysed the RACE reads using MiXCR and keeps one entry per CDR3 protein. The sample consists of around 50,000 distinct CDR3 sequences, approximately 9.1% of them appearing once. Study-wide results and limits: Significantly greater numbers of large CDR3 similarity clusters came from expanded TCRs than from controls. TCRs exceeding 1 in 1000 frequency stayed unchanged with DPC sensitization. Patch test score tracked positively with PT1 expanded TCR counts.

The sample's time point: patch test 1, 2 weeks after DPC sensitization. As for treatment: therapeutic diphenylcyclopropenone sensitization with weekly scalp DPC. Patches went on only after blood had been drawn each time. This CDR3 is built from 15 residues. V dropped 5 bases and J dropped 7; count of bases not matched to a gene: 14. Germline assignment: CDR1 SGHTA and CDR2 FQGNSA. The receptor was isolated from a woman between 45 and 65 years old with alopecia areata. Some clones in this sample may be carry-over from other donors' samples. Sequenced here: whole blood, sampled in connection with sensitization to the hapten diphenylcyclopropenone (DPC). The chain couples TRBV7-2 to TRBJ2-7, with 7 positions matching TRBD2. CDR3 sequence (DNA): TGTGCCAGCAGCCTCCAGCCGGGGACTACCCTAGAGCAGTACTTC. Residues: CASSLQPGTTLEQYF. The whole variable domain, filled in from reference TRBV7-2 and TRBJ2-7, reads GAGVSQSPSNKVTEKGKDVELRCDPISGHTALYWYRQSLGQGLEFLIYFQGNSAPDKSGLPSDRFSAERTGGSVSTLTIQRTQQEDSAVYLCASSLQPGTTLEQYFGPGTRLTVT.